These 19 T cell receptor beta chains originate from one sample sequenced in a study of T cell responses to AZD1222 COVID-19 vaccine. The data were produced by immunoSEQ multiplex PCR, yet TCRdb's version contains in-frame clones alone and is incomplete. The sample comprises 130,000 to 150,000 clones, 92% of which are singletons, and 3.1% rests with the top ten. This sample comprised peripheral blood, obtained on day 0 of AZD1222 vaccination. These receptors were collected from an adult in good health.

The chain is built from TRBV6-5 and TRBJ2-5; TRBD2 might be the D (6 bases). Trimming shortened V by 5 bases and J by 4 bases, and 17 bases separated the two germline ends. The CDR3 has 15 residues. The germline V gene has CDR1 MNHEY and CDR2 SVGAGI. CDR3 nucleotides: TGTGCCAGCAGTCCCCGACTAGAGGAGGGAGAGACCCAGTACTTC. Its protein product is CASSPRLEEGETQYF.

The chain employs TRBV18 and TRBJ1-5; TRBD1 might be the D (6 bases). The CDR3 covers 17 residues. Germline V gene sequence: CDR1 KGHSH, CDR2 LQKENI. V shed 2 bases and J shed 2 bases, with 16 bases lying between them. In DNA form, the CDR3 reads TGTGCCAGCTCACCAAGCGAGGGGGGAACGGGCAATCAGCCCCAGCATTTT. It encodes CASSPSEGGTGNQPQHF. The whole variable domain, filled in from reference TRBV18 and TRBJ1-5, reads NAGVMQNPRHLVRRRGQEARLRCSPMKGHSHVYWYRQLPEEGLKFMVYLQKENIIDESGMPKERFSAEFPKEGPSILRIQQVVRGDSAAYFCASSPSEGGTGNQPQHFGDGTRLSIL.

As regards this clone: This specimen includes other DNA sequences encoding the same CDR3. The chain joins TRBV27 to TRBJ1-2; maybe TRBD1 (5 bases). Trimming removed 3 bases at V and 1 base at J, with 6 bases between. The CDR3 contains 13 residues. CDR1 is MNHEY and CDR2 is SMNVEV in the germline V gene (reference sequence). The CDR3 region is CASSLRGNYGYTF. The CDR3, as DNA: TGTGCCAGCAGTTTGAGGGGTAACTATGGCTACACCTTC.

The chain uses TRBV19 and TRBJ1-1, with a possible D match to TRBD1 (5 bases). V lost 4 bases and J 4 bases, leaving 13 bases between the germline ends. CDR3 length equals 14 residues. Per the germline V gene, CDR1 is LNHDA and CDR2 is SQIVND (reference sequence). The CDR3 here is CASSTIARGTEAFF. CDR3 in DNA: TGTGCCAGTAGTACGATCGCGAGGGGCACTGAAGCTTTCTTT. Together with reference TRBV19 and TRBJ1-1, the CDR3 gives the full variable domain: DGGITQSPKYLFRKEGQNVTLSCEQNLNHDAMYWYRQDPGQGLRLIYYSQIVNDFQKGDIAEGYSVSREKKESFPLTVTSAQKNPTAFYLCASSTIARGTEAFFGQGTRLTVV.

This clone was seen just once. This sequence joins TRBV7-9 and TRBJ2-1; no definite D call. V lost 3 bases and J lost 8, with 11 bases in between. The germline CDR1 and CDR2 sequences are SEHNR and FQNEAQ (reference sequence). The CDR3 is made up of 13 amino acids. In DNA form, the CDR3 reads TGTGCCAGCAGCTTTGGGCGTAGGGATGAGCAGTTCTTC. Its translation is CASSFGRRDEQFF.

The rearrangement joins TRBV4-2 to TRBJ2-7; the match to TRBD2 covers 7 bases. The germline gives CDR1 LGHNA, CDR2 YNFKEQ. Losses at the gene ends were 1 base for V and 0 bases for J; bases not matched to a gene: 3. This CDR3 is built from 15 residues. The DNA for the CDR3 is TGTGCCAGCAGCCAAGCCTCTAGCGGCTCCTACGAGCAGTACTTC. As protein: CASSQASSGSYEQYF.

The table lists this clone with a count of one. The chain couples TRBV4-1 to TRBJ1-3; 7 nucleotides agree with TRBD1. V lost 4 bases and J lost 2; bases outside the gene matches: 11. This CDR3 comprises 17 residues. Germline-derived CDR1 and CDR2 are MGHRA and YSYEKL. CDR3 in DNA: TGCGCCAGCAGCCCAGCTCACACAGGGGAAGCTGGAAACACCATATATTTT. Its translation is CASSPAHTGEAGNTIYF.

The chain couples TRBV24-1 to TRBJ1-2; 8 nucleotides line up with TRBD1. V was pared by 4 bases and J by 8 bases, with 5 bases of the junction left unmatched. Germline-derived CDR1 and CDR2 are KGHDR and SFDVKD. CDR3 length: 13 amino acids. The CDR3: CATSDGTGRGYTF. In DNA form, the CDR3 reads TGTGCCACCAGTGACGGGACAGGCAGGGGCTACACCTTC.

The V call is TRBV18, the J call TRBJ2-4; perhaps TRBD1 as D (6 bases). V was cut by 7 bases and J by 10 bases, with 14 bases left in between. Germline CDR1 is KGHSH and CDR2 is LQKENI. This CDR3 comprises 12 residues. The CDR3 sequence is CASFTQQGIQYF. Written as DNA, the CDR3 is TGTGCCAGCTTTACCCAACAGGGAATTCAGTACTTC.

V is TRBV25-1 and J is TRBJ1-1; D may be TRBD1 (6 bases). Germline values: CDR1 MGHDK, CDR2 SYGVNS. V was shortened by 7 bases and J by 4 bases, with 10 bases between the two germline ends. The length of the CDR3 is 12 residues. CDR3 nucleotide sequence: TGTGCCAGCACCCTAGGGGGCACTGAAGCTTTCTTT. This encodes CASTLGGTEAFF.

The CDR3, as DNA: TGTGCCAGCAGCCAAGAATCGGGCGGAGCCGTTCCCGTTGGTGCTTTCTTT. Translating gives CASSQESGGAVPVGAFF. The chain is built from TRBV4-2 and TRBJ1-1; no definite D call. Germline assignment: CDR1 LGHNA and CDR2 YNFKEQ. The length of the CDR3 is 17 residues. The ends were cut back, 0 bases at V and 11 bases at J, with 25 bases in the middle.

The V gene is TRBV19, the J gene TRBJ1-1, with a possible D match to TRBD1 (6 bases). With 7 bases removed from V and 4 bases from J, the gap between germline ends came to 16 bases. In germline, CDR1 is LNHDA, CDR2 SQIVND (reference sequence). The CDR3 totals 14 residues. CDR3 amino acids: CASTSDSGGTEAFF. As DNA, the CDR3 is TGTGCCAGTACCTCGGACAGTGGGGGCACTGAAGCTTTCTTT. The full variable domain, completed using reference TRBV19 and TRBJ1-1, is DGGITQSPKYLFRKEGQNVTLSCEQNLNHDAMYWYRQDPGQGLRLIYYSQIVNDFQKGDIAEGYSVSREKKESFPLTVTSAQKNPTAFYLCASTSDSGGTEAFFGQGTRLTVV.

The chain employs TRBV5-1 and TRBJ2-7; 10 bases fit TRBD1. CDR3 size: 14 residues. Per the germline V gene, CDR1 is SGHRS and CDR2 is YFSETQ. V lost 1 base, J lost 5 bases, and 3 bases stayed unmatched. CDR3 protein: CASSLSTGGHEQYF. CDR3 DNA: TGCGCCAGCAGCTTGTCGACAGGGGGCCACGAGCAGTACTTC.

About this clone itself: Sequence at one end of the junction differs from germline and may be a read error. The chain carries TRBV4-1 and TRBJ2-5; maybe TRBD1 (5 bases). The CDR3 totals 15 residues. CDR1 and CDR2 (germline): MGHRA, YSYEKL. In DNA, the CDR3 is TGCGCCAGCAGCCAACCCACCGACAGCCAAGGGACCCAGTACTTC. As protein: CASSQPTDSQGTQYF.

DNA for the CDR3: TGTGCTAGTGGTTTGTTGTTGGGGCCGAACACTGAAGCTTTCTTT. Translating gives CASGLLLGPNTEAFF. The chain is built from TRBV12-5 and TRBJ1-1; a possible D gene is TRBD1 (5 bases). The CDR3 sequence is 15 residues long. Germline CDR1 is LGHNT and CDR2 is FRNRAP. Between the trimmed V and J ends, which lost 2 bases and 1 base, there was a span of 11 bases. The variable domain in full, with the rest retrieved from reference TRBV12-5 and TRBJ1-1, is DARVTQTPRHKVTEMGQEVTMRCQPILGHNTVFWYRQTMMQGLELLAYFRNRAPLDDSGMPKDRFSAEMPDATLATLKIQPSEPRDSAVYFCASGLLLGPNTEAFFGQGTRLTVV.

The chain employs TRBV7-2 and TRBJ2-7; D is possibly TRBD2 (5 bases). Germline V gene data show CDR1 as SGHTA and CDR2 as FQGNSA. Between the trimmed V and J ends, which lost 1 base and 7 bases, there was a span of 29 bases. CDR3 length: 19 amino acids. The CDR3 protein is CASSLGWRSTSHPTNEQYF. In DNA form, the CDR3 reads TGTGCCAGCAGCTTAGGCTGGAGGTCGACCTCACACCCAACCAATGAGCAGTACTTC.

The genes are TRBV19 and TRBJ1-5; the D is unclear. This CDR3 is built from 15 residues. Germline assignment: CDR1 LNHDA and CDR2 SQIVND (reference sequence). V gave up 3 bases and J gave up 4 bases, with 13 bases separating them. The CDR3 DNA is TGTGCCAGTAGTATTCTGGACGGCGAGAATCAGCCCCAGCATTTT. Translated, it gives CASSILDGENQPQHF.

V is TRBV4-3 and J is TRBJ1-2; D not resolved. The CDR3 runs to 15 residues. Trimming removed 0 bases at V and 0 bases at J, with 8 bases between. The germline CDR1 and CDR2 sequences are LGHNA and YSLEER. This CDR3 is CASSQEQEANYGYTF. The CDR3 DNA reads TGCGCCAGCAGCCAAGAGCAGGAAGCTAACTATGGCTACACCTTC.

V and J are TRBV6-5 and TRBJ2-3, with 7 nucleotides matching TRBD2. Unmatched junction bases numbered 4, after V lost 1 base and J lost 0 bases. Germline V gives CDR1 MNHEY, CDR2 SVGAGI. The CDR3 contains 16 residues. The CDR3 reads CASSYWGGRSTDTQYF. CDR3 nucleotide sequence: TGTGCCAGCAGTTACTGGGGCGGGAGAAGCACAGATACGCAGTATTTT.